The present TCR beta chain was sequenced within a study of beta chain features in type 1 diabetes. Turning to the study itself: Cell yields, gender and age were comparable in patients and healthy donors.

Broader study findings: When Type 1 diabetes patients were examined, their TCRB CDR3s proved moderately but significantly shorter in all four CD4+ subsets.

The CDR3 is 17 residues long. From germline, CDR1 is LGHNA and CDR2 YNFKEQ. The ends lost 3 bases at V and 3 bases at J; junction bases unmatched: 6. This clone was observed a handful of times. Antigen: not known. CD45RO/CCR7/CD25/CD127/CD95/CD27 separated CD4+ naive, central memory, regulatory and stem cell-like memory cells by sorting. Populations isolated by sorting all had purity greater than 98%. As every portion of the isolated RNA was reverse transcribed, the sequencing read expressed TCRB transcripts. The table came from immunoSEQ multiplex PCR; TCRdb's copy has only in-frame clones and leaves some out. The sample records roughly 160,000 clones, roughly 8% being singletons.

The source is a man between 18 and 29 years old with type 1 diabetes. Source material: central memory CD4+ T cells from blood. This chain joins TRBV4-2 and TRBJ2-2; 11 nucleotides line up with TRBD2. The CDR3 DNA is TGTGCCAGCAGCCAGTCTAGCGGGAGGACGTACACCGGGGAGCTGTTTTTT. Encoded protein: CASSQSSGRTYTGELFF.